This TCR beta chain came from a study of cytomegalovirus exposure and HLA in healthy donors. On this clone: What it binds is not known.

General observations from the study: The only immune exposure information that was available was CMV serostatus. When presence/absence was analysed, sequencing depth was taken to be roughly uniform across donors.

The V segment lost 2 bases and the J segment 5 bases; nucleotides outside the gene matches: 3. The CDR3 extends over 14 amino acids. In germline, CDR1 is SEHNR, CDR2 FQNEAQ (reference sequence). The PCR contained 60 Vbeta and 13 Jbeta primers. Libraries were prepared by immunoSEQ multiplex PCR; TCRdb keeps only in-frame clonotypes and omits some of them. This sample has 100,000 to 150,000 clones; roughly three quarters occur once, and the top ten carry approximately 0.9%. The origin of this receptor is a woman aged 55-70 years in good health and CMV-seronegative. The sequenced material came from PBMCs. V usage is TRBV7-9 and J usage is TRBJ2-1, with TRBD1 matching 7 bases. The CDR3 spells CASSLTGVDNEQFF. The CDR3 DNA reads as TGTGCCAGCAGCTTAACAGGGGTGGACAATGAGCAGTTCTTC. Complete variable domain (other parts from reference TRBV7-9 and TRBJ2-1): DTGVSQNPRHKITKRGQNVTFRCDPISEHNRLYWYRQTLGQGPEFLTYFQNEAQLEKSRLLSDRFSAERPKGSFSTLEIQRTEQGDSAMYLCASSLTGVDNEQFFGPGTRLTVL.